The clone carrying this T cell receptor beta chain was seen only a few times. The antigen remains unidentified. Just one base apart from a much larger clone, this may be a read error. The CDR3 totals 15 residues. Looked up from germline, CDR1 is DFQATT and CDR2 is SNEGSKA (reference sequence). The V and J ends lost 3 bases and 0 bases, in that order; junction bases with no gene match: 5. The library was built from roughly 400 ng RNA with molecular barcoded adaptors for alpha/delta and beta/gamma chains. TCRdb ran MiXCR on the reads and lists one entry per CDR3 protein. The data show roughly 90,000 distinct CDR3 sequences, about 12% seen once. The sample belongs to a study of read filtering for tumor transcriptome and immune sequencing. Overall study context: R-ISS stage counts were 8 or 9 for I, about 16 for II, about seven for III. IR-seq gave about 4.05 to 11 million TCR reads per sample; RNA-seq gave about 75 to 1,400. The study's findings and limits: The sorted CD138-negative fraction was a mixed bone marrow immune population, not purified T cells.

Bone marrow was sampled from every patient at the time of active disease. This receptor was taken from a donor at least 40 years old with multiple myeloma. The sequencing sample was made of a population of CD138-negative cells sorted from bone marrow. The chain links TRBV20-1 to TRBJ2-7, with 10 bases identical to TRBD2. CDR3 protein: CSARESSGGSYEQYF. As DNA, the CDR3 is TGCAGTGCTAGGGAATCTAGCGGGGGCTCCTACGAGCAGTACTTC.